This T cell receptor (beta chain) originates from a study of blood T cell repertoires in COVID-19. Across the study: Sample material is recorded as cDNA or gDNA derived from T cells, B-cell-depleted T cells, or PBMCs.

The CDR3 is 15 residues long. Per germline, CDR1 MNHEY and CDR2 SVGAGI. Trimming cost V 0 bases and J 5 bases; bases outside gene matches: 7. Source study methods: Using reference gene primer amplification, nucleated cell counts were estimated. The method was immunoSEQ multiplex PCR; TCRdb's version includes in-frame clones alone and lacks a portion of them. V and J calls and clone size are those listed in that table; D and trimming were worked out from the DNA. The data hold fewer than 90,000 clones, with approximately 90% observed a single time. This rearrangement joins TRBV6-5 to TRBJ2-7; TRBD1 agrees at 7 bases. This receptor was taken from a human donor in a cohort sampled during active COVID-19. Material for sequencing was peripheral blood. The CDR3 sequence is CASSYSATGRDEQYF. CDR3 sequence (DNA): TGTGCCAGCAGTTACTCCGCGACAGGGCGGGACGAGCAGTACTTC.